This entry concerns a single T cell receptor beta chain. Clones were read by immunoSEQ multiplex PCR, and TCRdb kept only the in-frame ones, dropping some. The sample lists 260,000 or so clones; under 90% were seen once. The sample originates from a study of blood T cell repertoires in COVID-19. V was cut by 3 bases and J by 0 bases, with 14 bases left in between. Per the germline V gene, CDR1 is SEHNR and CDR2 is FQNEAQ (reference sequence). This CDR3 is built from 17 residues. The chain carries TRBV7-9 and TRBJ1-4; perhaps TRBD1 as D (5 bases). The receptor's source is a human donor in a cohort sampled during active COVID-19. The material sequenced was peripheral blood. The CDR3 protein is CASSFPFRQPTNEKLFF. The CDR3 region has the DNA TGTGCCAGCAGCTTCCCCTTTCGACAGCCAACTAATGAAAAACTGTTTTTT.